Below, 9 T cell receptor beta chains from the same sample are listed, as sequenced in a study of T cells in Graves' hyperthyroidism and ophthalmopathy. Authors of the study amplified TCR beta CDR3 regions from RNA transcripts. TCR CDR3 underwent first-round RT-PCR with the HTBI primer set. Via MiXCR, TCRdb re-called the multiplex PCR reads, giving one row per CDR3 protein. The sample carries around 360,000 distinct CDR3 sequences, about 16% recorded once. The material sequenced was blood. The source of these receptors is a woman aged 60 to 75 with Graves' ophthalmopathy.

This clonotype occurred many times. The rearrangement uses TRBV2 and TRBJ2-2, with TRBD1 as a possible D gene (6 bases). CDR1 and CDR2 from the germline V gene are SNHLY and FYNNEI. Between the trimmed V and J ends, which lost 8 bases and 2 bases, there was a span of 18 bases. The CDR3 covers 16 residues. The CDR3 region is CASLPSDRINTGELFF. The CDR3 DNA follows: TGTGCCAGCCTGCCTTCCGACAGGATCAACACCGGGGAGCTGTTTTTT. Full variable domain (rest looked up from reference TRBV2 and TRBJ2-2): EPEVTQTPSHQVTQMGQEVILRCVPISNHLYFYWYRQILGQKVEFLVSFYNNEISEKSEIFDDQFSVERPDGSNFTLKIRSTKLEDSAMYFCASLPSDRINTGELFFGEGSRLTVL.

Ten or more counts support this clonotype. V is TRBV28 and J is TRBJ2-3, with D possibly matching TRBD2 (6 bases). Trimming took off 3 bases at V and 4 bases at J, with 14 bases between the two ends. The length of the CDR3 is 15 residues. Germline CDR1 is MDHEN and CDR2 is SYDVKM. The CDR3 is CASSFWESGADTQYF. The CDR3 DNA reads TGTGCCAGCAGTTTTTGGGAGTCGGGGGCAGATACGCAGTATTTT.

This clonotype came up once. The V and J genes are TRBV20-1 and TRBJ2-3; 9 nucleotides agree with TRBD2. This CDR3 is built from 16 residues. Per the germline V gene, CDR1 is DFQATT and CDR2 is SNEGSKA (reference sequence). Trimming cost V 5 bases and J 6 bases; bases outside gene matches: 15. The DNA of the CDR3 is TGCAGTGCTCGACCATTCGCGGGAGGGCCTGCGGATACGCAGTATTTT. This translates into CSARPFAGGPADTQYF.

The J gene is TRBJ2-7, the V gene TRBV6-2 or TRBV6-3, with a tentative D call TRBD1 (6 bases). CDR1 MNHEY and CDR2 SVGEGT come from the germline V gene. V was clipped by 6 bases and J by 2 bases, with 17 bases between them. CDR3 length: 15 amino acids. The CDR3 here is CASRIRDKATYEQYF. DNA for the CDR3: TGTGCCAGCAGGATCCGGGACAAGGCCACCTACGAGCAGTACTTC.

The V and J genes are TRBV28 and TRBJ1-1; D perhaps matches TRBD1 (5 bases). This CDR3 is built from 12 residues. V was cut by 4 bases and J by 7 bases, with 10 bases left in between. Germline V lookup: CDR1 MDHEN, CDR2 SYDVKM. The CDR3 region is CASSSPDSEAFF. DNA for the CDR3: TGTGCCAGCAGTTCTCCCGACAGTGAAGCTTTCTTT.

This chain links TRBV24-1 with TRBJ2-3; D remains ambiguous. The V end was cut by 1 base, the J end by 0 bases, with 13 bases between. Germline CDR1 and CDR2: KGHDR and SFDVKD. The CDR3 has 17 amino acids. This CDR3 reads CATSDFLTESSTDTQYF. The DNA for the CDR3 is TGTGCCACCAGTGATTTTTTAACAGAATCTAGCACAGATACGCAGTATTTT.

As concerns this clonotype: This may be a read error: a much more frequent sequence differs by one nucleotide. The CDR3 nucleotides read TGCGCCGGCAGCCACTCGGGGCCAGGGGGCTACACTGAAGCTTTCTTT. Translating it yields CAGSHSGPGGYTEAFF. V and J are TRBV5-1 and TRBJ1-1; 8 bases fit TRBD1. The CDR3 extends over 16 amino acids. Germline loops: CDR1 SGHRS, CDR2 YFSETQ.

This clonotype has ten or more counts. The chain has TRBV5-5 and TRBJ2-7, with D possibly TRBD2 on 6 matching bases. The V gene lost 0 bases and the J gene lost 2 bases, with 18 bases spanning the gap. CDR1 and CDR2 from the germline V gene are SGHKS and YYEKEE (reference sequence). The CDR3 has 17 amino acids. DNA for the CDR3: TGTGCCAGCAGCTTGGGTGTACAGGACCTAGCGACCTACGAGCAGTACTTC. Its protein product is CASSLGVQDLATYEQYF.

This clonotype was picked up many times. As DNA, the CDR3 is TGTGCCAGCAGCTTGGTAATGGGGGTGGACACTGAAGCTTTCTTT. It translates to CASSLVMGVDTEAFF. This chain joins TRBV5-5 and TRBJ1-1, with D perhaps TRBD1 (5 bases). Trimming took off 0 bases at V and 3 bases at J, with 12 bases between the two ends. This CDR3 region has 15 residues. The V gene's germline CDR1 is SGHKS and CDR2 YYEKEE (reference sequence).